This TCR beta chain was observed in a study of T cell responses to AZD1222 COVID-19 vaccine. Study conclusions and caveats: Spike-specific TCR depth and breadth grew after two AZD1222 doses. Close to half of all spike-specific TCRs reportedly target regions of the variants that are unmutated.

As to this clone: The antigen is undetermined.

The germline gives CDR1 LNHDA, CDR2 SQIVND (reference sequence). Losses at the gene ends were 4 bases for V and 4 bases for J; bases not matched to a gene: 3. The CDR3 has 13 residues. The assay was immunoSEQ multiplex PCR, and TCRdb's table has in-frame clones only and misses some. The sample yields over 150,000 clones, around 90% seen once. This chain links TRBV19 with TRBJ1-1, with 7 bases matching TRBD1. The TCR originated in an adult who received the AZD1222 COVID-19 vaccine. Sequences were derived from peripheral blood, sampled 28 days after the second AZD1222 dose. The CDR3 DNA reads TGTGCCAGTAGTACAGGGGGATTCACTGAAGCTTTCTTT. This encodes CASSTGGFTEAFF.